This TCR beta chain came from a study of lymphopenia after photon versus proton radiotherapy. Study-level results: Authors raise, but do not show, better survival with proton therapy. Relative stability marked proton patients; photon patients lost diversity and naive cells. Post-nadir diversity loss with photons came from oligoclonal expansion, particularly CD8+ Temra cells.

Sequencing used immunoSEQ multiplex PCR; TCRdb keeps in-frame clones, though not all of them. Of some 25,000 clones in the sample, 85% were seen once. This clone was counted once. Its antigen is as yet unknown. The CDR3 covers 15 residues. After removal of 2 bases from V and 8 bases from J, the junction contained 11 bases not matched to a gene. Germline V gene lookup returns CDR1 SEHNR and CDR2 FQNEAQ (reference sequence). Specimen: peripheral blood, collected from a patient treated with photon-based radiotherapy. The rearrangement uses TRBV7-9 and TRBJ1-1; TRBD1 matches 7 bases. The clonotype was recovered from a man aged 25-45 years with gastric cancer. CDR3 in DNA: TGTGCCAGCAGCTTACAACGACAGGGATTTCACGAAGCTTTCTTT. Translated, it gives CASSLQRQGFHEAFF. Looking up the rest from reference TRBV7-9 and TRBJ1-1 gives the full variable domain: DTGVSQNPRHKITKRGQNVTFRCDPISEHNRLYWYRQTLGQGPEFLTYFQNEAQLEKSRLLSDRFSAERPKGSFSTLEIQRTEQGDSAMYLCASSLQRQGFHEAFFGQGTRLTVV.